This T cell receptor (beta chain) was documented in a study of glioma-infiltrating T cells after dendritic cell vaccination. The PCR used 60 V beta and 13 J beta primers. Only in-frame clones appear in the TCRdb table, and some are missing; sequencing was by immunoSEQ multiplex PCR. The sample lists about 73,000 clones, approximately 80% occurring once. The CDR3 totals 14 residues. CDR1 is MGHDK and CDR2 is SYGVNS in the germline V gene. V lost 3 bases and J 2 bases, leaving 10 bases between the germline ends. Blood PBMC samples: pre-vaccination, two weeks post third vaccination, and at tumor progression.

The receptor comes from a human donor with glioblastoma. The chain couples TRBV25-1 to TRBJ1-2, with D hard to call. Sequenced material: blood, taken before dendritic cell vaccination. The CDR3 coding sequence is TGTGCCAGCAGTGATTCAGGTCCCAACTATGGCTACACCTTC. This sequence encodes CASSDSGPNYGYTF.